This T cell receptor (beta chain) was sequenced for a study of shared clonotypes between healthy human individuals. Trimming stripped 6 bases from V and 2 bases from J, with 13 bases between. The length of the CDR3 is 14 residues. Per germline, CDR1 SNHLY and CDR2 FYNNEI. The assay was immunoSEQ multiplex PCR, and TCRdb's table has in-frame clones only and misses some. There are about 1 million clones in the sample; more than 75% occur only once, and around 0.47% lies in the top ten. The sequence came from a man aged 18 to 35 in good health. Some clones in this sample may be carry-over from other donors' samples. The chain carries TRBV2 and TRBJ2-5, with D possibly being TRBD1 (5 bases). The specimen sequenced was memory CD4+ T cells from PBMCs. Subset in this sample: CD45RA-negative fraction. The CDR3 here is CASSKRTPQETQYF. Here the CDR3 DNA reads TGTGCCAGCAGCAAGAGGACACCTCAAGAGACCCAGTACTTC.